These T cell receptor beta chains were read from a single sample in a study of shared clonotypes between healthy human individuals. Method: immunoSEQ multiplex PCR; TCRdb's copy keeps in-frame clones and lacks some. Altogether about 1,500,000 clones are present, roughly 96% being singletons, with the ten largest covering about 1.2%. Specimen: naive CD4+ T cells sorted from blood. These receptors were collected from a young man in good health. The CDR3 runs from the conserved cysteine through the conserved F or W.

j_call v_call cdr3_aa
TRBJ1-4 TRBV19 CASSAGRFNEKLFF
TRBJ2-7 TRBV10-3 CAISEIGDHEQYF
TRBJ2-2 TRBV6-4 CASRSGTGHTGELFF
TRBJ2-3 TRBV2 CASIQGANPRTDTQYF
TRBJ2-7 TRBV11-3 CASSSGTSGRSVQYF
TRBJ2-1 TRBV10-3 CAISDRVNEQFF
TRBJ2-5 TRBV18 CASSSRTAQETQYF
TRBJ2-1 TRBV7-9 CASSLAGGSDEQFF
TRBJ2-2 TRBV6-5 CASSYLTGELFF
TRBJ2-4 TRBV30 CAWSRRRQVGEGNIQYF
TRBJ2-5 TRBV7-8 CASSFDRTGGGQIETQYF
TRBJ2-1 TRBV28 CASSPPQSNEQFF
TRBJ2-3 TRBV10-1 CASSASTDTQYF
TRBJ2-2 TRBV10-2 CASSASRTGELFF
TRBJ2-2 TRBV9 CASSDRTAGELFF
TRBJ1-5 TRBV5-5 CASSFFEPRGNQPQHF
TRBJ1-2 TRBV30 CAWRKTGAGGGYTF
TRBJ2-1 TRBV19 CASSEGTTLEQFF
TRBJ2-7 TRBV19 CASSPGLAVSYEQYF
TRBJ2-1 TRBV4-2 CASSQVAGGAYNEQFF
TRBJ2-5 TRBV9 CASSVAGETQYF
TRBJ2-3 TRBV7-2 CASSLEGTSGSLDTQYF
TRBJ1-2 TRBV5-4 CASRPQGAYGYTF
TRBJ2-1 TRBV11-2 CASSLSPEQFF
TRBJ2-5 TRBV5-1 CASSWVMTGTSRETQYF
TRBJ2-7 TRBV27 CASSFGSGQATYEQYF
TRBJ1-2 TRBV10-3 CAHQWKLGDSLFSF
TRBJ2-7 TRBV2 CASTREIGSEQYF
TRBJ2-7 TRBV18 CASSPLAGAHEQYF
TRBJ2-1 TRBV19 CASSWQREHNEQFF
TRBJ2-3 TRBV14 CASSASIGTQYF
TRBJ2-6 TRBV5-1 CASSLGTGANVLTF
TRBJ2-1 TRBV18 CASSQRETSYNEQFF
TRBJ1-5 TRBV4-1 CASSPPAGSNQPQHF
TRBJ2-1 TRBV29-1 CSAFALKRELSYNEQFF
TRBJ2-3 TRBV27 CASSLSGILTDTQYF
TRBJ1-2 TRBV28 CASSLALERVGNYGYTF
TRBJ2-1 TRBV6-4 CASSDSIMGLAGYNEQFF
TRBJ2-7 TRBV7-9 CASSLWTSGRFDEQYF
TRBJ2-7 TRBV7-9 CASSPSGALDEQYF
TRBJ2-2 TRBV5-1 CASSLFSGRSNTGELFF
TRBJ1-1 TRBV11-2 CASSLGLRGGAGGEAFF
TRBJ2-7 TRBV10-3 CAISGQGPYEQYF
TRBJ1-2 TRBV29-1 CSGWGAGYGYTF
TRBJ2-2 TRBV28 CATNTAGDTGELFF
TRBJ2-7 TRBV6-1 CASGMGGTLRVEYF
TRBJ2-6 TRBV10-2 CASSDDIYSGANVLTF
TRBJ2-3 TRBV13 CASSFKRSSTDTQYF
TRBJ2-1 TRBV6-5 CATRLRQDNYNEQFF
TRBJ2-1 TRBV6-5 CASSLAPSSYNEQFF
TRBJ1-1 TRBV10-3 CAISGSRTENTEAFF
TRBJ1-5 TRBV18 CASSPYQGNQPQHF
TRBJ2-5 TRBV14 CASSRGRTSGLLLETQYF
TRBJ2-7 TRBV5-1 CASSLDAVQDYEQYF
TRBJ2-1 TRBV6-1 CASSGLGLNEQFF
TRBJ2-7 TRBV28 CASSGRTGDSYEQYF
TRBJ1-1 TRBV5-5 CASSLSAIANTEAFF
TRBJ2-3 TRBV27 CASSPTQRLAGVPDTQYF
TRBJ2-1 TRBV9 CASSVGASGRVNEQFF